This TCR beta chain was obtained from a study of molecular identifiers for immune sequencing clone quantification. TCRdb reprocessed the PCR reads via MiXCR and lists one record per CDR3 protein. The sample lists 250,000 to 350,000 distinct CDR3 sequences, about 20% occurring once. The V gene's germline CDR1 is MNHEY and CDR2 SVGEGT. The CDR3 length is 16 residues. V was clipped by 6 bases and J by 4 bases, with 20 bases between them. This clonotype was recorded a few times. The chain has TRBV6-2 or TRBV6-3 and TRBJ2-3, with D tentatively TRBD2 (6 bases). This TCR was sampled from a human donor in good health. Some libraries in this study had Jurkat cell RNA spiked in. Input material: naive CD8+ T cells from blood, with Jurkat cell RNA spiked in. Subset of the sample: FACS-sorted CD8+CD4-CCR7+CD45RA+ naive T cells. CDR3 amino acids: CASRGLATFRADTQYF. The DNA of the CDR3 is TGTGCCAGCAGGGGGCTAGCGACCTTCCGGGCAGATACGCAGTATTTT.